This T cell receptor (beta chain) was retrieved from a study of radiotherapy plus CTLA-4 blockade in lung cancer (dated by TCRdb to the late 2010s). About the investigation overall: Among the enrolled patients, under 20% had an objective response, and 25% to 40% reached disease control.

Comment on this clone: Its target antigen remains unknown. Per-base quality was not reported, and no clone a single base away is much larger than it.

Inclusive of the bounding cysteine and phenylalanine, the CDR3 is 14 residues long. The only DNA kept is the CDR3, 42 bases in frame from the first base. The germline V gene supplies CDR1 SGHRS and CDR2 YFSETQ. A distance of 13 bases separates the germline ends of V and J, which lose 6 bases and 2 bases respectively. To prepare the library, the immunoSEQ multiplex PCR assay was applied. TCRdb took over this immuneACCESS table, retaining in-frame rearrangements with V and J assigned. Such tables are incomplete; in checked studies, under half of the missing clones stem from an unresolved V gene, and the remainder is unexplained. Present in this sample are 70,000 to 95,000 clones, about 85% of which were seen just once. The top ten clonotypes cover about 14% of the sample. Overall results and qualifications from the work: After treatment with radiotherapy and ipilimumab, TCR clones that originated in tumors expanded in peripheral blood. The strongest predictors of response, as reported, were early dynamic changes in blood T cell clones along with a rise in serum interferon-beta after radiation.

In this study, focal radiation therapy paired with CTLA-4 blockade (ipilimumab) was tested in patients who had chemo-refractory metastatic non-small-cell lung cancer. This sequence was found in a human donor with non-small cell lung cancer that progressed on radiotherapy plus ipilimumab. Rearrangement joined TRBV5-1 to TRBJ2-3, with a weak D call of TRBD1 (6 bases match). This material consisted of peripheral blood, taken from a patient treated with radiotherapy plus ipilimumab. CDR3 sequence: CASTSLGATDTQYF. The bases are TGCGCCAGCACCTCCCTGGGGGCCACAGATACGCAGTATTTT.